A single sample is the source of the 23 T cell receptor beta chains below, sequenced in a study of control samples from healthy donors and cancer patients. Profiling relied on immunoSEQ multiplex PCR, and the TCRdb table lists in-frame clones only, not all of them. The table includes 100,000 to 150,000 clones, around 93% detected once. Sequenced: blood. The receptors shown here come from a man between 18 and 29 years old in good health.

The V call is TRBV6-5, the J call TRBJ2-5; TRBD1 matches at 7 bases. This CDR3 spans 14 amino acids. Germline trimming cut 6 bases from V and 1 base from J; bases unmatched to any gene: 5. Germline V lookup: CDR1 MNHEY, CDR2 SVGAGI. The CDR3, as DNA: TGTGCCAGCAGGGGGGACAGTACCCAAGAGACCCAGTACTTC. This sequence encodes CASRGDSTQETQYF.

In this sample, this clone turned up once. The chain uses TRBV20-1 and TRBJ2-3, with TRBD2 as a possible D gene (5 bases). V was clipped by 7 bases and J by 6 bases, with 11 bases between them. The CDR3 contains 11 residues. From germline, CDR1 is DFQATT and CDR2 SNEGSKA (reference sequence). The CDR3 bases are TGCAGTGTTTGTAGCGACGATACGCAGTATTTT. Translated, it gives CSVCSDDTQYF.

The chain joins TRBV6-4 to TRBJ2-1; D ambiguous. Trimming removed 5 bases at V and 0 bases at J, with 14 bases between. The CDR3 is 16 amino acids. Germline V lookup: CDR1 MRHNA, CDR2 SNTAGT. The CDR3 region is CASSLSTSSSYNEQFF. The CDR3 region has the DNA TGTGCCAGCAGTTTATCGACCTCGAGCTCCTACAATGAGCAGTTCTTC.

The chain couples TRBV9 to TRBJ1-2; a weak D match, TRBD1 (6 bases). This CDR3 region has 16 residues. Trimming cost V 3 bases and J 2 bases, with 17 bases left between them. Germline V CDR1 and CDR2: SGDLS, YYNGEE. The CDR3 sequence is CASSASLDSPNYGYTF. As DNA, the CDR3 is TGTGCCAGCAGCGCTTCTTTGGACAGCCCAAACTATGGCTACACCTTC.

The J gene is TRBJ2-7, the V gene TRBV11-2; D gene ambiguous. V was pared by 3 bases and J by 4 bases, with 4 bases between. The CDR3 is 11 amino acids. Germline V gene data show CDR1 as SGHAT and CDR2 as FQNNGV. The CDR3 DNA reads TGTGCCAGCAGCTTCCTTTACGAGCAGTACTTC. Translation gives CASSFLYEQYF.

The chain carries TRBV5-4 and TRBJ2-7; D is possibly TRBD1 or TRBD2 (5 bases each). The CDR3 spans 16 residues. V lost 0 bases and J 0 bases, leaving 13 bases between the germline ends. Germline CDR1 reads SGHNT; CDR2 reads YYREEE (reference sequence). In DNA, the CDR3 is TGTGCCAGCAGCTTGGGAGGGTGGGGCTCCTCCTACGAGCAGTACTTC. Its translation: CASSLGGWGSSYEQYF.

The chain has TRBV10-3 and TRBJ1-6; no firm D call. The germline V gene encodes CDR1 ENHRY and CDR2 SYGVKD. This CDR3 has 12 amino acids. V lost 0 bases to trimming and J lost 10 bases, with 4 bases between them. CDR3 in amino acids: CAISESRSPLHF. Here the CDR3 DNA reads TGTGCCATCAGTGAGTCGCGGTCACCCCTCCACTTT.

The V gene is TRBV2, the J gene TRBJ2-7; TRBD1 agrees at 9 bases. After removal of 6 bases from V and 2 bases from J, the junction contained 8 bases not matched to a gene. The CDR3 runs to 15 residues. The germline V gene has CDR1 SNHLY and CDR2 FYNNEI. CDR3 bases: TGTGCCAGCAGGGTTGGGACAGGGTGGACCTACGAGCAGTACTTC. Residues: CASRVGTGWTYEQYF. Supplemented by reference TRBV2 and TRBJ2-7, the full variable domain reads EPEVTQTPSHQVTQMGQEVILRCVPISNHLYFYWYRQILGQKVEFLVSFYNNEISEKSEIFDDQFSVERPDGSNFTLKIRSTKLEDSAMYFCASRVGTGWTYEQYFGPGTRLTVT.

The CDR3 DNA follows: TGCGCCAGCAGCCACATCGTTTCTAGCGGGGACAGGACCGGGGAGCTGTTTTTT. Amino acid sequence: CASSHIVSSGDRTGELFF. The rearrangement joins TRBV4-1 to TRBJ2-2; D is possibly TRBD2 (9 bases). Between the trimmed V and J ends, which lost 3 bases and 5 bases, there was a span of 22 bases. The CDR3 is 18 residues long. The germline CDR1 and CDR2 sequences are MGHRA and YSYEKL.

The CDR3 DNA sequence: TGTGCCAGCAGCTCCTTTGACAGGGGAGCCGGGGAGCTGTTTTTT. As protein: CASSSFDRGAGELFF. This chain joins TRBV5-4 and TRBJ2-2, with 8 bases aligning to TRBD1. The trim removed 3 bases at V and 6 bases at J, leaving 7 bases unmatched. The CDR3 covers 15 residues. The germline CDR1 and CDR2 sequences are SGHNT and YYREEE (reference sequence).

The CDR3 DNA follows: TGTGCCAGCAGTTACTATGGGGATAACTATGGCTACACCTTC. Protein sequence: CASSYYGDNYGYTF. The V call is TRBV6-5, the J call TRBJ1-2; no clear D gene. Per the germline V gene, CDR1 is MNHEY and CDR2 is SVGAGI. Trimming took off 1 base at V and 1 base at J, with 7 bases between the two ends. The CDR3 is made up of 14 amino acids.

The genes are TRBV5-1 and TRBJ1-1; 7 bases are shared with TRBD1. This CDR3 has 13 amino acids. V lost 4 bases, J lost 8 bases, and 8 bases stayed unmatched. Germline CDR1 reads SGHRS; CDR2 reads YFSETQ. The CDR3 DNA follows: TGCGCCAGCAGCCTCCACGGGACAGCCGAAGCTTTCTTT. Its translation: CASSLHGTAEAFF.

The V call is TRBV5-6, the J call TRBJ2-5; 7 nucleotides line up with TRBD1. The germline V gene encodes CDR1 SGHDT and CDR2 YYEEEE. J was trimmed by 2 bases and V by 5 bases; bases with no gene match: 9. This CDR3 has 15 residues. CDR3 DNA sequence: TGTGCCAGCAGAATACAGGGGCGAATTCAAGAGACCCAGTACTTC. It translates to CASRIQGRIQETQYF.

The chain carries TRBV6-6 and TRBJ2-2; maybe TRBD2 (6 bases). V shed 5 bases and J shed 4 bases, with 17 bases lying between them. Germline CDR1 and CDR2: MNHNY and SVGAGI (reference sequence). CDR3 length equals 16 residues. This chain's CDR3 is CASSPGPQGGTGELFF. DNA for the CDR3: TGTGCCAGCAGTCCAGGGCCTCAGGGAGGCACCGGGGAGCTGTTTTTT.

The V call is TRBV7-8, the J call TRBJ1-6; D perhaps matches TRBD1 (5 bases). CDR1 is SGHVS and CDR2 is FQNEAQ in the germline V gene. With 1 base removed from V and 11 bases from J, the gap between germline ends came to 9 bases. The CDR3 runs to 13 residues. As DNA, the CDR3 is TGTGCCAGCAGCTTAGTCGGGGACGCACCCCTCCACTTT. It translates to CASSLVGDAPLHF.

V usage is TRBV24-1 and J usage is TRBJ2-1; TRBD1 matches 11 bases. V gave up 2 bases and J gave up 9 bases; unmatched junction bases: 8. Germline V lookup: CDR1 KGHDR, CDR2 SFDVKD. The CDR3 runs to 16 residues. CDR3 coding DNA: TGTGCCACCAGTGATTCGAGGGGACAGGGGGGCGTTGAGCAGTTCTTC. Its translation is CATSDSRGQGGVEQFF.

This chain links TRBV6-5 with TRBJ2-7; unclear D gene. This CDR3 comprises 14 residues. Germline loops: CDR1 MNHEY, CDR2 SVGAGI. Trimming stripped 2 bases from V and 2 bases from J, with 10 bases between. For the CDR3, the DNA is TGTGCCAGCAGTTACGACCTCCAGGCCTACGAGCAGTACTTC. Amino acids: CASSYDLQAYEQYF.

This sequence joins TRBV24-1 and TRBJ1-2; tentative D call: TRBD1 (5 bases). CDR3 length: 14 amino acids. CDR1 and CDR2 from the germline V gene are KGHDR and SFDVKD. The germline V and J ends were trimmed by 2 bases and 8 bases, with 14 bases remaining between them. The CDR3 loop is CATSDSAGERGYTF. The CDR3 nucleotides read TGTGCCACCAGTGATTCCGCGGGGGAGCGGGGCTACACCTTC.

The rearrangement uses TRBV6-1 and TRBJ2-3; D is possibly TRBD1 or TRBD2 (5 bases each). Germline V lookup: CDR1 MNHNS, CDR2 SASEGT. The CDR3 is made up of 15 amino acids. Trimming stripped 1 base from V and 1 base from J, with 9 bases between. The CDR3 spells CASSEVGPRTDTQYF. The CDR3, as DNA: TGTGCCAGCAGTGAAGTGGGACCACGCACAGATACGCAGTATTTT.

This rearrangement joins TRBV4-2 to TRBJ2-3; 9 nucleotides agree with TRBD2. The germline V gene has CDR1 LGHNA and CDR2 YNFKEQ. The ends lost 0 bases at V and 2 bases at J; junction bases unmatched: 3. The CDR3 is 16 amino acids. In DNA, the CDR3 is TGTGCCAGCAGCCAAGATAGCGGGGGCCTCACAGATACGCAGTATTTT. Translated, it gives CASSQDSGGLTDTQYF.

The CDR3 coding sequence is TGTGCCAGCAGCACCCCCCAACATGGACAGGGGGATAATTCACCCCTCCACTTT. This encodes CASSTPQHGQGDNSPLHF. This rearrangement joins TRBV9 to TRBJ1-6, with 10 nucleotides matching TRBD1. The CDR3 totals 18 residues. J lost 5 bases, V lost 4 bases, and 12 bases had no gene match. The V gene's germline CDR1 is SGDLS and CDR2 YYNGEE.

The V and J genes are TRBV3-1 (or the pseudogene TRBV3-2) and TRBJ1-3; the D is unclear. Between the trimmed V and J ends, which lost 0 bases and 2 bases, there was a span of 8 bases. The germline V gene has CDR1 LGHDT and CDR2 YNNKEL (reference sequence). The CDR3 runs 15 residues. CDR3 coding DNA: TGTGCCAGCAGCCAAGATGTGACGCCTGGAAACACCATATATTTT. Encoded protein: CASSQDVTPGNTIYF.

The chain has TRBV3-1 (or the pseudogene TRBV3-2) and TRBJ1-1; tentative D call: TRBD1 (5 bases). Trimming cost V 6 bases and J 1 base, with 9 bases left between them. The germline V gene has CDR1 LGHDT and CDR2 YNNKEL (reference sequence). The CDR3 consists of 13 residues. The CDR3: CASRPTGNTEAFF. As DNA, the CDR3 is TGTGCCAGCAGACCTACAGGGAACACTGAAGCTTTCTTT.